This T cell receptor beta chain came from a study of blood T cells in healthy people across ages. Primers used in a second PCR of roughly 6 to 12 cycles were a sample-barcoded 5' primer and a J-beta primer mix. TCRdb redid the calling of the 5' RACE reads with MiXCR, one entry per CDR3 protein. The sample carries roughly 2 million distinct CDR3 sequences, about 49% recorded once. V gave up 4 bases and J gave up 0 bases, with 16 bases separating them. From germline, CDR1 is SGHVS and CDR2 FNYEAQ. The CDR3 runs 16 residues. Sequencing was carried out using blood. The chain uses TRBV7-6 and TRBJ2-7; D may match TRBD1 or TRBD2 (5 bases each). This clonotype was sampled from a woman in her 40s in good health. CDR3: CASSSQPGRSSYEQYF. The CDR3 nucleotides are TGTGCCAGCAGCTCCCAACCGGGACGTAGCTCCTACGAGCAGTACTTC.